This T cell receptor (beta chain) was documented in a study of blood T cell repertoires in COVID-19 (dated by TCRdb to about 2020). For the study in its entirety: Collaborator samples came from the United States, Italy and Spain and covered acute and convalescent phases of COVID-19. The prospective study material was composed of cDNA or gDNA derived from T cells, B-cell-depleted T cells, or PBMCs. The dataset comprised deeply sampled blood TCRbeta repertoires from subjects exposed to, actively infected with, or recovered from COVID-19. A freely available public database, intended as a resource for researchers studying the immune response to SARS-CoV-2, is where the repertoires were released. Samples were obtained from the ongoing ImmuneRACE study (first 160 participants) and from 1,254 subjects provided by 6 global collaborators. Sample metadata almost always included a de-identified subject ID, COVID-19 status, age in years and sex. HLA class I and class II types, where available, came from metadata supplied by the sample provider rather than from assay-based typing. What the work shows at the level of the full study, not this receptor alone: Clinical and demographic metadata were provided uncurated, with the amount varying by source and participant.

Enrolling through a virtual design, the prospective study's participants ranged in age from roughly 18 to 100 years and lived across roughly 24 United States geographic areas. Cohort assignment in the prospective study relied on participant-reported clinical history from a screening survey and a study questionnaire. Mobile phlebotomists in the prospective study collected whole blood, serum and a nasopharyngeal or oropharyngeal swab from every participant. Participants in the prospective study had the option to provide additional blood draws and questionnaires over an approximately 2-month period. Prospective study blood samples were shipped either frozen or at room temperature before DNA extraction. Details on this clone: Its antigen target is currently unknown. Base quality data are lacking; no much larger clone is found one base away.

TCRbeta CDR3 regions were amplified from genomic DNA by means of the immunoSEQ Assay, a bias-controlled multiplex PCR. The authors' analysis ran thus. The number of nucleated cells in each sample was estimated by amplification of reference gene primers within the assay. To quantify the absolute abundance of each unique TCRbeta CDR3 rearrangement, sequence reads were collapsed and filtered. For each sample, productive Simpson clonality was calculated by taking the square root of Simpson's diversity index across productive rearrangements. Sourced from immuneACCESS, this table was stored by TCRdb with only in-frame sequences that have V and J called. A share of the clones is absent; for the studies checked, an unresolved V gene accounts for under half, and the remainder has no known explanation. That table gives V, J and clone size, and the DNA gave D and trimming. The sample table holds 200,000 to 300,000 clones, of which approximately 88% were seen once. The ten largest make up around 2.5% of the sample.

Inclusive of the bounding cysteine and phenylalanine, the CDR3 is 12 residues long. The read is trimmed to its CDR3 DNA, 36 bases read in frame from base 1. According to the germline V gene, CDR1 reads MNHEY and CDR2 reads SVGAGI. V was cut back by 9 bases and J by 7 bases, leaving a gap of 16 bases between them. The sequence was collected from a woman between 35 and 50 years old with acute COVID-19. The chain was built from TRBV6-5 and TRBJ2-7, and TRBD2 may be the D gene, going by 6 matching bases. Sequenced material: PBMCs or T cells enriched from blood (not recorded which). The bases are TGTGCCAGTGCGGGGCTAGAGGGAGAGCAGTACTTC. This codes for CASAGLEGEQYF.